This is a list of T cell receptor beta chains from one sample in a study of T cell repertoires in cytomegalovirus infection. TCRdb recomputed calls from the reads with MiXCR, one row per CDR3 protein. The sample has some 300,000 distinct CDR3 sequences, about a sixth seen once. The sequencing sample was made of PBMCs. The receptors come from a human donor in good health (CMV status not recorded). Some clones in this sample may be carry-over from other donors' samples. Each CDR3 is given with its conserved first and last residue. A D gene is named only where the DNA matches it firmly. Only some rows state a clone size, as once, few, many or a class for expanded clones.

CASSQGGLGSNSPLHF TGCGCCAGCAGCCAAGGGGGGCTGGGTAGTAATTCACCCCTCCACTTT - - TRBJ1-6 TRBV4-1 16
CASSLGAPGSSGANVLTF TGTGCCAGCAGCTTAGGGGCCCCAGGGAGCTCTGGGGCCAACGTCCTGACTTTC - - TRBJ2-6 TRBV7-9 18
CASSTTAGAETQYF TGTGCCAGCAGCACCACCGCCGGGGCCGAGACCCAGTACTTC - few TRBJ2-5 TRBV28 14
CSASTRVLLNTEAFF TGCAGTGCTAGTACCAGGGTACTCCTGAACACTGAAGCTTTCTTT - many TRBJ1-1 TRBV20-1 15
CASSLVQGEPQHF TGTGCCAGCAGCTTAGTCCAGGGGGAGCCCCAGCATTTT TRBD1 many TRBJ1-5 TRBV7-2 13
CASNDTPGTGGNEQFF TGTGCCAGCAATGATACCCCCGGGACAGGGGGCAATGAGCAGTTCTTC TRBD1 many TRBJ2-1 TRBV12-3/TRBV12-4 16
CSANSPPPVGRADGYTF TGCAGTGCTAACAGCCCACCTCCAGTCGGGAGAGCGGATGGCTACACCTTC - - TRBJ1-2 TRBV20-1 17
CASSVGPNLRNGYTF TGCGCCAGCAGCGTGGGACCGAATTTAAGGAATGGCTACACCTTC - few TRBJ1-2 TRBV5-1 15
CASSLVAQGGIQYF TGTGCCAGCAGCTTAGTGGCACAGGGGGGCATTCAGTACTTC TRBD1 - TRBJ2-4 TRBV7-6 14
CASSSPGTSGAGQYF TGTGCCAGCAGTTCCCCCGGGACTAGCGGGGCCGGCCAGTACTTC TRBD2 many TRBJ2-5 TRBV7-2 15
CSVVPGSAGTEAFF TGCAGCGTTGTACCGGGTTCAGCGGGTACTGAAGCTTTCTTT - few TRBJ1-1 TRBV29-1 14
CATSDSTGLAGSGDTQYF TGTGCCACCAGTGACTCAACGGGACTAGCCGGATCTGGGGATACGCAGTATTTT TRBD2 many TRBJ2-3 TRBV24-1 18
CASSDDGTVYEQYF TGTGCCAGCAGTGATGACGGGACAGTCTACGAGCAGTACTTC TRBD1 few TRBJ2-7 TRBV6-6 14
CASSLGLPSYEQYF TGTGCCAGCAGTTTGGGACTACCCTCCTACGAGCAGTACTTC TRBD2 many TRBJ2-7 TRBV27 14
CASSYQLAGGTSEQYF TGTGCCAGCAGTTACCAACTAGCGGGGGGGACCTCCGAGCAGTACTTC TRBD2 few TRBJ2-7 TRBV6-2/TRBV6-3 16
CASSSSSGGRNEQFF TGTGCCAGCAGCTCGTCTAGCGGGGGGCGGAATGAGCAGTTCTTC TRBD2 many TRBJ2-1 TRBV7-2 15
CASSSPRSEKLFF TGTGCCAGCAGTTCTCCGCGGAGTGAAAAACTGTTTTTT - - TRBJ1-4 TRBV28 13
CASSQAAAPGGAEAFF TGCGCCAGCAGCCAAGCGGCAGCTCCGGGAGGGGCTGAAGCTTTCTTT - many TRBJ1-1 TRBV4-3 16
CASSLIGENIQYF TGTGCCAGCAGCTTAATTGGGGAGAACATTCAGTACTTC - many TRBJ2-4 TRBV7-9 13
CSARGGWEGGYGYTF TGCAGTGCTAGGGGAGGGTGGGAGGGGGGCTATGGCTACACCTTC - many TRBJ1-2 TRBV20-1 15
CASSLVGNNEQFF TGTGCCAGCAGTTTAGTGGGTAACAATGAGCAGTTCTTC - - TRBJ2-1 TRBV12-3/TRBV12-4 13
CASSRQPGTEAFF TGTGCCAGCAGTCGACAACCGGGCACTGAAGCTTTCTTT - - TRBJ1-1 TRBV6-2/TRBV6-3 13
CASSTGLQPQHF TGTGCCAGCAGCACAGGGTTACAGCCCCAGCATTTT - few TRBJ1-5 TRBV28 12
CASSHGQGYSDTQYF TGCGCCAGCAGCCACGGACAGGGGTATTCAGATACGCAGTATTTT TRBD1 - TRBJ2-3 TRBV5-1 15
CASGYGGSYGYTF TGTGCTAGTGGTTACGGCGGCAGCTATGGCTACACCTTC - - TRBJ1-2 TRBV12-5 13
CASSPGQELGQPQHF TGTGCCAGCAGCCCGGGACAGGAATTGGGTCAGCCCCAGCATTTT TRBD1 - TRBJ1-5 TRBV4-2 15
CASSYARSPGNTIYF TGTGCCAGCAGTTATGCTCGGAGCCCTGGAAACACCATATATTTT - few TRBJ1-3 TRBV28 15
CSVVSTPRAIFF TGCAGCGTTGTATCGACACCGAGGGCAATCTTCTTC - - TRBJ2-1 TRBV29-1 12
CSVVSRVQETQYF TGCAGCGTTGTGAGTCGAGTACAAGAGACCCAGTACTTC - - TRBJ2-5 TRBV29-1 13
CSAYGTSYGYTF TGCAGTGCCTACGGGACAAGCTATGGCTACACCTTC - - TRBJ1-2 TRBV20-1 12
CASRGQQGGTETQYF TGTGCCAGCCGAGGACAGCAGGGTGGGACGGAGACCCAGTACTTC - few TRBJ2-5 TRBV11-2 15
CASSYSERNNSPLHF TGTGCCAGCAGTTACTCCGAGCGCAATAATTCACCCCTCCACTTT - few TRBJ1-6 TRBV6-5 15
CASSQDRFAYNEQFF TGTGCCAGCAGCCAAGACAGGTTCGCCTACAATGAGCAGTTCTTC - - TRBJ2-1 TRBV4-2 15
CASSTPADPADTQYF TGTGCCAGCAGTACCCCAGCGGATCCGGCAGATACGCAGTATTTT - many TRBJ2-3 TRBV28 15
CASSSLGGQGQRETQYF TGTGCCAGCAGCTCGCTAGGGGGACAGGGCCAAAGAGAGACCCAGTACTTC TRBD1 - TRBJ2-5 TRBV7-9 17
CASSYSGQGGDQPQHF TGTGCCAGCAGTTACTCTGGGCAGGGGGGGGATCAGCCCCAGCATTTT TRBD1 few TRBJ1-5 TRBV6-5 16
CASSPRAGFEETQYF TGTGCCAGCAGCCCCAGGGCAGGGTTTGAAGAGACCCAGTACTTC - - TRBJ2-5 TRBV5-5 15
CASSWPGAVNEQFF TGTGCCAGCAGTTGGCCAGGGGCTGTCAATGAGCAGTTCTTC - many TRBJ2-1 TRBV28 14
CASKRTGQETQYF TGTGCCAGCAAGAGGACAGGCCAAGAGACCCAGTACTTC TRBD1 - TRBJ2-5 TRBV27 13
CASSQERQEANYGYTF TGCGCCAGCAGCCAAGAACGACAAGAAGCTAACTATGGCTACACCTTC - - TRBJ1-2 TRBV4-3 16